This T cell receptor beta chain stems from a study of blood T cell repertoires in COVID-19. Study at large: The samples span acute and convalescent COVID-19 from the United States, Italy and Spain.

Original processing notes: Amplification of reference gene primers was used by the study to estimate nucleated cell counts. Data came from immunoSEQ multiplex PCR; TCRdb stores just in-frame clones and leaves some out. D and trimming come from the DNA, and the V and J calls and clone size come from that table. The sample includes some 290,000 clones, 87% seen only once; the top ten take about 2.2%. The length of the CDR3 is 15 residues. V was pared by 5 bases and J by 7 bases, with 10 bases of the junction left unmatched. Germline V gene sequence: CDR1 SGHDN, CDR2 FVKESK. Sequencing was carried out using peripheral blood. V and J are TRBV14 and TRBJ2-1, with TRBD2 matching 8 bases. This clonotype was sampled from a woman aged 50 to 60 who had recovered from COVID-19. The CDR3: CASSGTGGPGNEQFF. CDR3 in DNA: TGTGCCAGCAGCGGCACGGGAGGGCCCGGGAATGAGCAGTTCTTC.